This TCR beta chain was profiled in a study of regulatory T cells in long-lasting Graves disease. In building TCR beta libraries, iRepertoire HTBI primers were used together with Arm-PCR of CDR3 regions. Via MiXCR, TCRdb re-called the multiplex PCR reads, giving one row per CDR3 protein. The sample shows around 460,000 distinct CDR3 sequences, approximately 21% of them seen only once. This clonotype has ten or more counts. Its antigen is unknown. Study observations and caveats: Samples came from peripheral blood alone, without thyroid tissue.

V shed 5 bases, J shed 2 bases, and the junction held 6 bases outside the gene matches. Germline V gene lookup returns CDR1 MDHEN and CDR2 SYDVKM. There are 14 residues in the CDR3. The time point here: persistent/refractory GD, antithyroid drugs over 5 years with positive TRAb. The TCR library was made from RNA extracted from PBMCs. Clinicians diagnosed Graves' disease using American Thyroid Association guidelines. Patient provenance is recorded as an endocrinology department in Xi'an, China. The sequence was collected from a female donor with Graves disease. V is TRBV28 and J is TRBJ2-7; 7 nucleotides align to TRBD1. The material sequenced was peripheral blood mononuclear cells (PBMCs), taken when the disease was refractory, from a patient treated with antithyroid drugs. The CDR3 nucleotides read TGTGCCAGCAGTCCCCCGGGACAGACCTACGAGCAGTACTTC. It yields the protein CASSPPGQTYEQYF.